This T cell receptor beta chain was sequenced during a study of T cells in Graves' hyperthyroidism and ophthalmopathy. Study-level findings and limits: Also found in blood were most expanded thyroid clonotypes above 0.001.

This clonotype was recorded at least ten times. The antigen is undetermined. The TCR beta CDR3 regions underwent amplification using RNA transcripts as the source. HTBI primers were employed in a first-round RT-PCR of the TCR CDR3. One entry per CDR3 protein, called by TCRdb with MiXCR from the multiplex PCR reads. The sample shows about 690,000 distinct CDR3 sequences, roughly a sixth of them seen only once. J lost 0 bases, V lost 3 bases, and 2 bases had no gene match. The CDR3 loop spans 15 amino acids. Germline CDR1 reads SEHNR; CDR2 reads FQNEAQ (reference sequence). Patients aged 18 to 65 had newly diagnosed hyperthyroidism that had lasted under 2 months. Clinical symptoms, serum thyroxine and TRAb, thyroid ultrasound and orbital computed tomography were used for the diagnoses.

Source material: blood. The sequence was collected from a man over 45 with Graves' hyperthyroidism. The V and J genes are TRBV7-9 and TRBJ2-7, with 10 nucleotides matching TRBD1. CDR3 in DNA: TGTGCCAGCAGCTTGGACAGGGGGACCTCCTACGAGCAGTACTTC. It specifies CASSLDRGTSYEQYF.